The 24 T cell receptor beta chains below were found in one sample sequenced in a study of T cells after yellow fever vaccination. A single record per CDR3 protein comes from TCRdb applying MiXCR to the 5' RACE reads. The sample shows about 130,000 distinct CDR3 sequences, about 8.2% of them seen only once. This material consisted of CD8+ T cells sorted from PBMCs, taken on the day of the yellow fever booster vaccination. The receptors were sampled from a man between 18 and 35 years old who received the YFV17D yellow fever vaccine.

The CDR3 protein is CSARAFDKPGQGASTDTQYF. As DNA, the CDR3 is TGCAGTGCTAGAGCGTTCGACAAACCGGGACAGGGGGCGAGCACAGATACGCAGTATTTT. The rearrangement uses TRBV20-1 and TRBJ2-3; the match to TRBD1 covers 12 bases. Unmatched junction bases numbered 14, after V lost 1 base and J lost 0 bases. Germline-derived CDR1 and CDR2 are DFQATT and SNEGSKA (reference sequence). The CDR3 extends over 20 amino acids.

The chain recombines TRBV25-1 with TRBJ2-5; TRBD1 aligns across 7 bases. The CDR3 is 13 amino acids. Trimming removed 4 bases from V and 5 bases from J; junction bases left unmatched: 4. Germline CDR1 is MGHDK and CDR2 is SYGVNS. This CDR3 reads CASSADRVETQYF. The CDR3 DNA reads TGTGCCAGCAGTGCCGACAGGGTGGAGACCCAGTACTTC.

This clonotype was found a few times. V and J are TRBV29-1 and TRBJ2-1; 10 bases align to TRBD2. The CDR3 spans 14 residues. CDR1 is SQVTM and CDR2 is ANQGSEA in the germline V gene. V shed 5 bases, J shed 1 base, and the junction held 2 bases outside the gene matches. CDR3: CSVPAGGSYNEQFF. The CDR3 region has the DNA TGCAGCGTTCCAGCGGGGGGGTCCTACAATGAGCAGTTCTTC.

The genes are TRBV4-2 and TRBJ1-2; D call uncertain. Trimming took off 1 base at V and 0 bases at J, with 9 bases between the two ends. Looked up from germline, CDR1 is LGHNA and CDR2 is YNFKEQ. The CDR3 totals 15 residues. CDR3 region: CASSQVGETNYGYTF. The CDR3 DNA follows: TGTGCCAGCAGCCAAGTTGGAGAGACTAACTATGGCTACACCTTC.

This clonotype was detected a few times. The V gene is TRBV7-9, the J gene TRBJ2-6, with D possibly TRBD1 on 5 matching bases. The V end lost 0 bases, the J end lost 0 bases, and 9 bases lay between the germline ends. Germline assignment: CDR1 SEHNR and CDR2 FQNEAQ (reference sequence). CDR3 length: 17 residues. The CDR3 loop is CASSLAGASSGANVLTF. CDR3 bases: TGTGCCAGCAGCTTAGCAGGGGCGAGCTCTGGGGCCAACGTCCTGACTTTC. The entire variable domain, with the rest obtained from reference TRBV7-9 and TRBJ2-6, is as follows: DTGVSQNPRHKITKRGQNVTFRCDPISEHNRLYWYRQTLGQGPEFLTYFQNEAQLEKSRLLSDRFSAERPKGSFSTLEIQRTEQGDSAMYLCASSLAGASSGANVLTFGAGSRLTVL.

CDR3 amino acids: CASRLDNNEQFF. In DNA form, the CDR3 reads TGTGCCAGCAGGCTAGACAACAATGAGCAGTTCTTC. The genes are TRBV5-5 and TRBJ2-1; D gene uncertain. Trimming removed 5 bases at V and 5 bases at J, with 8 bases between. Per the germline V gene, CDR1 is SGHKS and CDR2 is YYEKEE (reference sequence). The CDR3 runs to 12 residues.

This chain links TRBV11-1 with TRBJ2-1, with D maybe TRBD1 (5 bases). This CDR3 spans 11 amino acids. Germline V gives CDR1 SGHAT, CDR2 FQDESV (reference sequence). The V end lost 11 bases, the J end lost 10 bases, and 15 bases lay between the germline ends. CDR3 bases: TGTGCCTCCAAATCCAGGGCCGAGCAGTTCTTC. Translation gives CASKSRAEQFF.

This clonotype was counted many times. This chain joins TRBV4-3 and TRBJ1-1; 7 nucleotides agree with TRBD1. CDR3 length: 15 residues. The V segment lost 0 bases and the J segment 4 bases; nucleotides outside the gene matches: 5. CDR1 and CDR2 from the germline V gene are LGHNA and YSLEER. DNA of the CDR3: TGCGCCAGCAGCCAAGACGTGGGACAGTCCACTGAAGCTTTCTTT. As protein: CASSQDVGQSTEAFF.

This clonotype was seen only a few times. The chain uses TRBV9 and TRBJ2-4; TRBD2 is a possible D gene (6 bases). CDR1 SGDLS and CDR2 YYNGEE come from the germline V gene. V lost 3 bases to trimming and J lost 1 base, with 8 bases between them. This CDR3 has 14 residues. The CDR3 region has the DNA TGTGCCAGCAGCGGTCGGGAGGCCAAAAACATTCAGTACTTC. It specifies CASSGREAKNIQYF. Using reference TRBV9 and TRBJ2-4 for the parts outside the CDR3, the full variable domain is DSGVTQTPKHLITATGQRVTLRCSPRSGDLSVYWYQQSLDQGLQFLIQYYNGEERAKGNILERFSAQQFPDLHSELNLSSLELGDSALYFCASSGREAKNIQYFGAGTRLSVL.

The chain couples TRBV4-1 to TRBJ1-2; 10 bases map to TRBD1. This CDR3 comprises 15 residues. Germline CDR1 MGHRA, CDR2 YSYEKL. With V trimmed by 4 bases and J by 5 bases, 7 bases remained unmatched. The CDR3 region is CASSPGQGEAYGYTF. DNA of the CDR3: TGCGCCAGCAGCCCCGGACAGGGGGAGGCTTATGGCTACACCTTC.

This clonotype has a handful of counts. The chain is built from TRBV20-1 and TRBJ2-1; D might be TRBD1 (6 bases). CDR1 and CDR2 (germline): DFQATT, SNEGSKA (reference sequence). The CDR3 spans 13 residues. Deletions cut 8 bases from V and 8 bases from J, with 19 bases between. The CDR3 is CSPGTLTGYEQFF. CDR3 DNA: TGCAGTCCAGGGACCCTCACAGGGTATGAGCAGTTCTTC.

This clonotype was seen more than once but under ten times. The chain has TRBV6-5 and TRBJ1-3, with 9 bases fitting TRBD1. V lost 7 bases and J lost 1; bases outside the gene matches: 8. Germline loops: CDR1 MNHEY, CDR2 SVGAGI. CDR3 length equals 16 residues. The CDR3 sequence: CASTRGQGWSGNTIYF. CDR3 DNA: TGTGCCAGCACCAGGGGACAGGGATGGTCTGGAAACACCATATATTTT.

This clonotype turned up a few times. The chain employs TRBV14 and TRBJ2-1; 7 positions agree with TRBD1. CDR3 length equals 14 residues. CDR1 and CDR2 from the germline V gene are SGHDN and FVKESK. After removal of 0 bases from V and 13 bases from J, the junction contained 9 bases not matched to a gene. The DNA for the CDR3 is TGTGCCAGCAGCCAAGATTCCCCTCGACAGGGACAGTTCTTC. Translated, it gives CASSQDSPRQGQFF.

This clonotype has only a few counts. The CDR3 coding sequence is TGTGCCAGCAGCCCCTGGACAGGGATGGTAGGAAGAGAGACCCAGTACTTC. Residues: CASSPWTGMVGRETQYF. V is TRBV7-8 and J is TRBJ2-5; 8 nucleotides align to TRBD1. Germline trimming cut 5 bases from V and 4 bases from J; bases unmatched to any gene: 15. This CDR3 spans 17 amino acids. The V gene's germline CDR1 is SGHVS and CDR2 FQNEAQ.

This clonotype was found a few times. J is TRBJ1-2 and V is TRBV7-9, with 7 nucleotides matching TRBD1. This CDR3 is built from 16 residues. The V segment lost 4 bases and the J segment 3 bases; nucleotides outside the gene matches: 11. From germline, CDR1 is SEHNR and CDR2 FQNEAQ (reference sequence). The CDR3 DNA reads as TGTGCCAGCAGCTCCCCCCGCGACAGGGTTTACTATGGCTACACCTTC. Translating gives CASSSPRDRVYYGYTF.

The table lists this clonotype with a few counts. The V gene is TRBV12-3 or TRBV12-4, the J gene TRBJ2-1, with 8 bases identical to TRBD2. This CDR3 spans 15 amino acids. The junction had 12 bases not matched to a gene; V was cut back by 5 bases and J by 9 bases. CDR3 loop: CASSDTPGGQVEQFF. CDR3 nucleotides: TGTGCCAGCAGTGATACGCCGGGGGGGCAGGTTGAGCAGTTCTTC.

The J gene is TRBJ1-1, the V gene TRBV6-1; a weak D match, TRBD1 (5 bases). Germline lookup yields CDR1 MNHNS and CDR2 SASEGT. This CDR3 is 14 amino acids long. Trimming shortened V by 6 bases and J by 1 base, and 12 bases separated the two germline ends. The CDR3 region is CASSPWGGNTEAFF. The CDR3 DNA reads TGTGCCAGCAGCCCTTGGGGGGGGAACACTGAAGCTTTCTTT.

This clonotype was counted ten times or more. The gene calls are TRBV12-3 or TRBV12-4 and TRBJ1-5; D possibly corresponds to TRBD1 (6 bases). The CDR3 has 14 residues. Trimming shortened V by 7 bases and J by 6 bases, and 16 bases separated the two germline ends. CDR3: CASTLRGAGQPQHF. The DNA of the CDR3 is TGTGCCAGCACCCTGAGGGGGGCAGGTCAGCCCCAGCATTTT.

This clonotype was picked up a small number of times. The chain uses TRBV27 and TRBJ2-7; the D is unclear. The V end lost 0 bases, the J end lost 3 bases, and 6 bases lay between the germline ends. The CDR3 has 13 residues. CDR1 is MNHEY and CDR2 is SMNVEV in the germline V gene (reference sequence). CDR3 DNA sequence: TGTGCCAGCAGTTTATCGAACTACTACGAGCAGTACTTC. It is translated as CASSLSNYYEQYF.

This clonotype was seen many times. V and J are TRBV18 and TRBJ2-3; a possible D gene is TRBD2 (6 bases). From germline, CDR1 is KGHSH and CDR2 LQKENI. V lost 2 bases to trimming and J lost 6 bases, with 15 bases between them. The CDR3 sequence is 15 residues long. DNA for the CDR3: TGTGCCAGCTCACCAGTGGGAGGTTTGGTGGATACGCAGTATTTT. This sequence encodes CASSPVGGLVDTQYF. Using reference TRBV18 and TRBJ2-3 for the parts outside the CDR3, the full variable domain is NAGVMQNPRHLVRRRGQEARLRCSPMKGHSHVYWYRQLPEEGLKFMVYLQKENIIDESGMPKERFSAEFPKEGPSILRIQQVVRGDSAAYFCASSPVGGLVDTQYFGPGTRLTVL.

This clonotype was observed many times. V and J are TRBV7-8 and TRBJ2-1; 8 nucleotides agree with TRBD2. Unmatched junction bases numbered 7, after V lost 2 bases and J lost 7 bases. Looked up from germline, CDR1 is SGHVS and CDR2 is FQNEAQ. The CDR3 covers 15 residues. CDR3 in amino acids: CASSLFAGGANEQFF. Here the CDR3 DNA reads TGTGCCAGCAGCTTATTTGCCGGGGGGGCGAATGAGCAGTTCTTC.

This clonotype has only a few counts. CDR3 sequence reads: CASSQQETRVRDQPQHF. The CDR3 DNA reads as TGCGCCAGCAGCCAACAAGAGACAAGGGTGCGGGATCAGCCCCAGCATTTT. The genes are TRBV4-1 and TRBJ1-5; D is undetermined. Germline V gene lookup returns CDR1 MGHRA and CDR2 YSYEKL. V was shortened by 2 bases and J by 5 bases, with 19 bases between the two germline ends. This CDR3 spans 17 amino acids.

This chain joins TRBV5-6 and TRBJ2-2; TRBD1 is a possible D gene (6 bases). V shed 5 bases and J shed 4 bases, with 24 bases lying between them. This CDR3 has 18 residues. The V gene's germline CDR1 is SGHDT and CDR2 YYEEEE. CDR3 loop: CASSKPPRDTVFTGELFF. The CDR3 DNA sequence: TGTGCCAGCAGTAAACCCCCCCGGGACACAGTTTTCACCGGGGAGCTGTTTTTT.

This clonotype has more than one count but fewer than ten. The chain couples TRBV7-3 to TRBJ2-3, with D perhaps being TRBD1 or TRBD2 (6 bases each). Germline loops: CDR1 SGHTA, CDR2 FQGTGA. Trimming removed 4 bases from V and 5 bases from J, with 16 bases in between. The CDR3 runs 15 residues. CDR3 sequence: CASSSLGGAIDTQYF. CDR3 coding DNA: TGTGCCAGCAGCTCGCTGGGGGGCGCGATAGATACGCAGTATTTT.